The rows below give T cell receptor beta chains drawn from one sample of a study of cytomegalovirus exposure and HLA in healthy donors. The repertoire was sequenced with immunoSEQ multiplex PCR; TCRdb's copy has only in-frame clones and lacks some. The sample lists about 160,000 clones; around 79% were seen once. Sequencing used PBMCs. The receptors were sampled from a man aged 45-65 years in good health and CMV-seropositive. The CDR3 runs from the conserved cysteine through the conserved F or W. The order of the fields is J gene, D gene, CDR3 length, clone size, V gene, CDR3 protein, CDR3 DNA. D genes are given only for firm matches. Clone size, where shown, is once, few, many, or a class for clones that have expanded.

J: TRBJ1-2; D: -; length: 13; size: -; V: TRBV29-1; CDR3: CSVEERGRYGYTF; DNA: TGCAGCGTTGAAGAGCGGGGGCGCTATGGCTACACCTTC
J: TRBJ2-1; D: TRBD2; length: 16; size: -; V: TRBV7-2; CDR3: CASSPGSAGGYNEQFF; DNA: TGTGCCAGCAGCCCGGGTTCGGCGGGAGGATACAATGAGCAGTTCTTC
J: TRBJ1-2; D: -; length: 14; size: -; V: TRBV5-1; CDR3: CASSPQEGNYGYTF; DNA: TGCGCCAGCAGCCCCCAGGAGGGTAACTATGGCTACACCTTC
J: TRBJ1-2; D: TRBD1; length: 14; size: -; V: TRBV5-6; CDR3: CASSFRGRGAGYAF; DNA: TGTGCCAGCAGCTTCAGGGGGCGCGGAGCTGGCTACGCCTTC
J: TRBJ2-7; D: TRBD2; length: 17; size: -; V: TRBV11-1; CDR3: CASSLRMGTSVFYEQYF; DNA: TGTGCCAGCAGCTTAAGAATGGGGACTAGCGTCTTCTACGAGCAGTACTTC
J: TRBJ2-5; D: -; length: 12; size: -; V: TRBV4-1; CDR3: CASSQNRETQYF; DNA: TGCGCCAGCAGCCAGAACAGGGAGACCCAGTACTTC
J: TRBJ2-7; D: TRBD2; length: 15; size: few; V: TRBV2; CDR3: CASRTGLAGVGEQYF; DNA: TGTGCCAGCAGGACGGGACTAGCGGGAGTGGGGGAGCAGTACTTC
J: TRBJ2-3; D: -; length: 15; size: -; V: TRBV7-2; CDR3: CASSSTRLGTDTQYF; DNA: TGTGCCAGCAGCTCGACAAGGCTCGGCACAGATACGCAGTATTTT
J: TRBJ1-1; D: -; length: 13; size: -; V: TRBV11-2; CDR3: CASSFMGRGEAFF; DNA: TGTGCCAGCAGCTTCATGGGCAGGGGTGAAGCTTTCTTT
J: TRBJ1-6; D: -; length: 16; size: -; V: TRBV4-2; CDR3: CASSQDGVAGGGALHF; DNA: TGTGCCAGCAGCCAAGATGGGGTGGCTGGAGGTGGAGCCCTCCACTTT
J: TRBJ1-1; D: -; length: 14; size: -; V: TRBV5-1; CDR3: CASSLDGGDTEAFF; DNA: TGCGCCAGCAGCTTGGACGGAGGTGACACCGAAGCTTTCTTT
J: TRBJ1-3; D: -; length: 12; size: few; V: TRBV2; CDR3: CASSFDSNTIYF; DNA: TGTGCCAGCAGTTTCGACTCGAACACCATATATTTT
J: TRBJ2-3; D: -; length: 15; size: -; V: TRBV5-1; CDR3: CASSLARGSTDTQYF; DNA: TGCGCCAGCAGCTTGGCCCGGGGGAGCACAGATACGCAGTATTTT
J: TRBJ1-4; D: -; length: 10; size: -; V: TRBV29-1; CDR3: CSVADEKLFF; DNA: TGCAGCGTCGCGGATGAAAAACTGTTTTTT
J: TRBJ2-7; D: TRBD1; length: 14; size: once; V: TRBV5-8; CDR3: CASSPWDRPYEQYF; DNA: TGTGCCAGCAGCCCCTGGGACAGACCTTACGAGCAGTACTTC
J: TRBJ1-6; D: -; length: 13; size: -; V: TRBV9; CDR3: CASSPDRNSPLHF; DNA: TGTGCCAGCAGCCCCGACAGGAATTCACCCCTCCACTTT
J: TRBJ2-3; D: TRBD2; length: 15; size: -; V: TRBV5-6; CDR3: CASSGRGRLTDTQYF; DNA: TGTGCCAGCAGCGGCCGCGGGAGGCTCACGGATACGCAGTATTTT
J: TRBJ2-7; D: TRBD1; length: 14; size: -; V: TRBV5-4; CDR3: CASSWGTGAYEQYF; DNA: TGTGCCAGCAGCTGGGGGACAGGGGCCTACGAGCAGTACTTC
J: TRBJ2-1; D: TRBD2; length: 15; size: -; V: TRBV13; CDR3: CASSFGREVYNEQFF; DNA: TGTGCCAGCAGCTTCGGGCGGGAGGTGTACAATGAGCAGTTCTTC
J: TRBJ2-5; D: TRBD1; length: 15; size: -; V: TRBV28; CDR3: CASSLWYRGEETQYF; DNA: TGTGCCAGCAGTTTATGGTACAGGGGGGAGGAGACCCAGTACTTC
J: TRBJ1-1; D: TRBD1; length: 13; size: -; V: TRBV7-9; CDR3: CSSSFQGDTEAFF; DNA: TGTTCCAGCAGCTTCCAGGGGGACACTGAAGCTTTCTTT
J: TRBJ2-5; D: TRBD1; length: 14; size: -; V: TRBV2; CDR3: CASSERQGAETQYF; DNA: TGTGCCAGCAGTGAGCGACAGGGGGCGGAGACCCAGTACTTC
J: TRBJ2-7; D: -; length: 14; size: -; V: TRBV27; CDR3: CASSLRVGAYEQYF; DNA: TGTGCCAGCAGTTTAAGGGTCGGGGCCTACGAGCAGTACTTC
J: TRBJ1-4; D: TRBD1; length: 13; size: few; V: TRBV30; CDR3: CAWRGQFNEKLFF; DNA: TGTGCCTGGAGGGGACAGTTTAATGAAAAACTGTTTTTT
J: TRBJ2-7; D: TRBD1; length: 13; size: -; V: TRBV25-1; CDR3: CASSDRGHYEQYF; DNA: TGTGCCAGCAGCGACAGGGGGCACTACGAGCAGTACTTC
J: TRBJ2-2; D: TRBD1; length: 14; size: few; V: TRBV6-6; CDR3: CASRGGANTGELFF; DNA: TGTGCCAGCAGAGGGGGCGCGAACACCGGGGAGCTGTTTTTT
J: TRBJ1-2; D: -; length: 12; size: -; V: TRBV5-1; CDR3: CASSESGEGYTF; DNA: TGCGCCAGCAGCGAATCCGGTGAGGGCTACACCTTC
J: TRBJ1-6; D: TRBD1; length: 15; size: -; V: TRBV10-2; CDR3: CASSVTGQGSSPLHF; DNA: TGCGCCAGCAGTGTTACGGGACAGGGTAGTTCACCCCTCCACTTT
J: TRBJ2-1; D: TRBD2; length: 16; size: -; V: TRBV9; CDR3: CASSVAPSGAYNEQFF; DNA: TGTGCCAGCAGCGTAGCTCCCAGCGGGGCCTACAATGAGCAGTTCTTC
J: TRBJ2-5; D: -; length: 15; size: -; V: TRBV19; CDR3: CASSPRQVWAETQYF; DNA: TGTGCCAGTAGTCCAAGACAGGTATGGGCAGAGACCCAGTACTTC
J: TRBJ2-7; D: -; length: 14; size: -; V: TRBV15; CDR3: CATSREGENSEQYF; DNA: TGTGCCACCAGCAGAGAGGGCGAGAATAGCGAGCAGTACTTC
J: TRBJ2-1; D: TRBD2; length: 17; size: -; V: TRBV14; CDR3: CASSQDLGLAGDNEQFF; DNA: TGTGCCAGCAGCCAAGATCTAGGGCTAGCGGGGGACAATGAGCAGTTCTTC
J: TRBJ2-1; D: TRBD2; length: 15; size: once; V: TRBV7-8; CDR3: CASSSQLAGGNEQFF; DNA: TGTGCCAGCAGCTCACAACTAGCGGGAGGTAATGAGCAGTTCTTC
J: TRBJ2-3; D: -; length: 14; size: few; V: TRBV28; CDR3: CASSLPRGTDTQYF; DNA: TGTGCCAGCAGTTTACCCCGGGGCACAGATACGCAGTATTTT
J: TRBJ2-2; D: TRBD2; length: 15; size: -; V: TRBV27; CDR3: CASSFLAGAPGELFF; DNA: TGTGCCAGCAGTTTTCTAGCGGGAGCCCCCGGGGAGCTGTTTTTT
J: TRBJ1-2; D: -; length: 15; size: once; V: TRBV28; CDR3: CASSLFRAPSYGYTF; DNA: TGTGCCAGCAGTTTATTCAGGGCACCCTCCTATGGCTACACCTTC
J: TRBJ1-1; D: -; length: 13; size: -; V: TRBV28; CDR3: CASTGDTLRLAFF; DNA: TGTGCCAGCACTGGGGACACCCTCAGACTGGCTTTCTTT